These 2 T cell receptor beta chains came from one sample sequenced in a study of T cell responses to AZD1222 COVID-19 vaccine. Clones were sequenced by immunoSEQ multiplex PCR, and TCRdb holds only the in-frame ones, with some missing. The sample has 100,000 or so clones; roughly 87% are singletons. The material was peripheral blood, obtained on day 0 of AZD1222 vaccination. Every receptor here comes from an adult in good health.

The chain is built from TRBV12-5 and TRBJ2-2; TRBD2 is a possible D gene (6 bases). Germline V lookup: CDR1 LGHNT, CDR2 FRNRAP. With 2 bases removed from V and 2 bases from J, the gap between germline ends came to 15 bases. The length of the CDR3 is 17 residues. The CDR3 loop is CASGLPGTGVNTGELFF. As DNA, the CDR3 is TGTGCTAGTGGTTTGCCCGGGACGGGGGTAAACACCGGGGAGCTGTTTTTT.

Here the CDR3 DNA reads TGTGCCAGCTTAAGACAGGGGCGAGATGGCTACACCTTC. Translation: CASLRQGRDGYTF. This sequence joins TRBV19 and TRBJ1-2, with TRBD1 matching 8 bases. Losses at the gene ends were 9 bases for V and 6 bases for J; bases not matched to a gene: 9. This CDR3 contains 13 residues. Germline lookup yields CDR1 LNHDA and CDR2 SQIVND (reference sequence).